Listed below are T cell receptor beta chains from one sample, sequenced in a study of blood T cell repertoires in COVID-19. Assay: immunoSEQ multiplex PCR; the TCRdb copy retains only in-frame clones and omits some. The sample lists 45,000 to 65,000 clones; 90% to 95% were seen once. Sequenced input: peripheral blood. The receptors stem from a human donor in a cohort sampled during active COVID-19. The CDR3 runs from the conserved cysteine through the conserved F or W. Fields, in order: D gene, clone size, J gene, V gene, CDR3 DNA, CDR3 protein. The D gene is left open where the match is weak. Size values are once, few and many counts, or a class for expanded clones, and some rows have none.

>-|once|TRBJ2-2|TRBV5-4
TGTGCCAGCAACTCCCCAGGCACCGGGGAGCTGTTTTTT
CASNSPGTGELFF
>-|-|TRBJ2-5|TRBV14
TGTGCCAGCAGCCAAGATGTGGCGACCCAGTACTTC
CASSQDVATQYF
>-|-|TRBJ2-1|TRBV19
TGTGCCAGTAGTATATCGCTGACATCCTCGTGGGACAATGAGCAGTTCTTC
CASSISLTSSWDNEQFF
>TRBD2|-|TRBJ2-1|TRBV3-1/TRBV3-2
TGTGCCAGCAGCCAAGATAAATTGGGACTAGCGGGTCACAATGAGCAGTTCTTC
CASSQDKLGLAGHNEQFF
>-|-|TRBJ2-7|TRBV2
TGTGCCAGCAGTGAACTAGTCAGCAATTTCTACGAGCAGTACTTC
CASSELVSNFYEQYF
>TRBD1|-|TRBJ2-5|TRBV4-2
TGTGCCAGCAGCCAAGATATCGGACAGGGGGAAGAGACCCAGTACTTC
CASSQDIGQGEETQYF
>-|few|TRBJ1-6|TRBV5-5
TGTGCCAGCAGCTTGAAGAAGAGCTCCTATAATTCACCCCTCCACTTT
CASSLKKSSYNSPLHF
>-|-|TRBJ1-5|TRBV4-3
TGCGCCAGCAGCCAAGGAAACAACAATCAGCCCCAGCATTTT
CASSQGNNNQPQHF
>-|-|TRBJ1-1|TRBV9
TGTGCCAGCAGCGTAGGAGGGAATGGGGACACTGAAGCTTTCTTT
CASSVGGNGDTEAFF
>TRBD2|-|TRBJ2-3|TRBV12-5
TGTGCTAGTGGTGTCCGGGAGGAGCAGTATTTT
CASGVREEQYF
>-|-|TRBJ1-5|TRBV10-3
TGTGCCATCAGTGAGGTGAGCAGGGGTCAGCCCCAGCATTTT
CAISEVSRGQPQHF
>-|-|TRBJ2-1|TRBV13
TGTGCCAGCAGCTTAGGGGGCCGGGGCTCCTACAATGAGCAGTTCTTC
CASSLGGRGSYNEQFF
>-|-|TRBJ1-4|TRBV24-1
TGTGCCACCAGTGAATCCGGACTAAGGAGTGAAAAACTGTTTTTT
CATSESGLRSEKLFF
>TRBD2|-|TRBJ2-7|TRBV18
TGTGCCAGCTCACAACTAACGGGGGGGGCCTACGAGCAGTACTTC
CASSQLTGGAYEQYF
>-|-|TRBJ1-1|TRBV5-1
TGCGCCAGCAGCTTGGTCGCTACGGACACTGAAGCTTTCTTT
CASSLVATDTEAFF
>TRBD1|-|TRBJ1-1|TRBV28
TGTGCCAGCACCGGGGGGGACAGAGTTAAATTGGACACTGAAGCTTTCTTT
CASTGGDRVKLDTEAFF
>-|-|TRBJ1-3|TRBV9
TGTGCCAGCAGCGGTCGGAGTTGGGAGAACACCATATATTTT
CASSGRSWENTIYF
>-|-|TRBJ1-4|TRBV12-3/TRBV12-4
TGTGCCAGCAGTTTACGACAGAATGAAAAACTGTTTTTT
CASSLRQNEKLFF
>-|-|TRBJ2-5|TRBV19
TGTGCCAGTAGTATAGGCCGGACAAAAGAGACCCAGTACTTC
CASSIGRTKETQYF
>TRBD2|-|TRBJ2-3|TRBV6-4
TGTGCCAGCAGCGCGAGAGCCCTACTAGCGGGATCTATCGATACGCAGTATTTT
CASSARALLAGSIDTQYF
>-|-|TRBJ1-3|TRBV7-2
TGTGCCAGCAGCTTAGATGCAGTTGGAAACACCATATATTTT
CASSLDAVGNTIYF
>-|-|TRBJ2-1|TRBV2
TGTGCCAGCAGGCAGGGTATTCGCGATGAGCAGTTCTTC
CASRQGIRDEQFF
>-|few|TRBJ2-2|TRBV29-1
TGCAGCGTTGCTACGAACACCGGGGAGCTGTTTTTT
CSVATNTGELFF
>TRBD2|-|TRBJ2-5|TRBV4-3
TGCGCCAGCAGCCAAGAACTAGCGGGGAGGGGTGTCGCCCAGTACTTC
CASSQELAGRGVAQYF
>-|once|TRBJ2-3|TRBV3-1/TRBV3-2
TGTGCCAGCAGCCAAAATAGCGGAGGGGCAGATACGCAGTATTTT
CASSQNSGGADTQYF
>-|-|TRBJ2-5|TRBV19
TGTGCCAGTAGTACTTACCGATCGGGGGAGACCCAGTACTTC
CASSTYRSGETQYF
>TRBD2|-|TRBJ2-1|TRBV5-4
TGTGCCAGCAGCGGGGGGGAGCAACAACAGTACTACAATGAGCAGTTCTTC
CASSGGEQQQYYNEQFF
>-|once|TRBJ1-1|TRBV28
TGTGCCAGCAGGGACCCCTCCGGACAGACCACTGAAGCTTTCTTT
CASRDPSGQTTEAFF
>-|once|TRBJ1-1|TRBV27
TGTGCCAGCAGTTCGAACAGGGCGGGCCGGACTGAAGCTTTCTTT
CASSSNRAGRTEAFF
>-|-|TRBJ2-7|TRBV5-8
TGTGCCAGCAGCTTGGGACTAGGCGAGCAGTACTTC
CASSLGLGEQYF
>TRBD1|-|TRBJ1-2|TRBV19
TGTGCCAGTAGTGTAAACAGGGGGCGCAGAGGCCATGGCTACACCTTC
CASSVNRGRRGHGYTF
>-|-|TRBJ2-6|TRBV2
TGTGCCAGCAGGAGCGGACCCTCTGGGGCCAACGTCCTGACTTTC
CASRSGPSGANVLTF
>TRBD1|few|TRBJ1-1|TRBV10-3
TGTGCCGTACAGGGGAACATGAACACTGAAGCTTTCTTT
CAVQGNMNTEAFF
>TRBD2|-|TRBJ2-7|TRBV15
TGTGCCACCAGCAGCGGTACTAGCGGGAGGGCCTACGAGCAGTACTTC
CATSSGTSGRAYEQYF
>TRBD1|-|TRBJ2-2|TRBV18
TGTGCCAGCTCACCTGGACAGGGGATGACCGGGGAGCTGTTTTTT
CASSPGQGMTGELFF
>-|-|TRBJ2-1|TRBV14
TGTGCCAGCGCCGGGGGGACATACAATGAGCAGTTCTTC
CASAGGTYNEQFF
>-|-|TRBJ1-3|TRBV7-6
TGTGCCAGCAGTCAGGGCGACCCGAACACCATATATTTT
CASSQGDPNTIYF
>TRBD1|-|TRBJ2-1|TRBV4-3
TGCGCCAGCAGCCCGAGACAGGGGCCCTCTCCCTACAATGAGCAGTTCTTC
CASSPRQGPSPYNEQFF
>TRBD2|-|TRBJ2-7|TRBV19
TGTGCCAGTAGTATCGGATGGGGGGGCTACGAGCAGTACTTC
CASSIGWGGYEQYF
>-|-|TRBJ2-1|TRBV18
TGTGCCAGCTCACCACCTCTTGGGCAGCTCAATGAGCAGTTCTTC
CASSPPLGQLNEQFF
>-|-|TRBJ1-1|TRBV6-5
TGTGCCACCAACCCGGCAGCTTCAATTCGGGTAGCTTTCTTT
CATNPAASIRVAFF
>-|-|TRBJ2-2|TRBV5-1
TGCGCCAGCAGCCTCGGGATCAACACCGGGGAGCTGTTTTTT
CASSLGINTGELFF
>-|once|TRBJ2-1|TRBV6-2/TRBV6-3
TGTGCCAGCAGTTACCACGGGACTTACAATGAGCAGTTCTTC
CASSYHGTYNEQFF
>-|-|TRBJ2-3|TRBV6-6
TGTGCCAGCAGCTCAGAAAACACAGATACGCAGTATTTT
CASSSENTDTQYF
>TRBD1|-|TRBJ1-2|TRBV27
TGTGCCAGCGGACCAGGGACAGGGGTAGGATATGGCTACACCTTC
CASGPGTGVGYGYTF
>-|-|TRBJ1-1|TRBV25-1
TGTGCCAGCAGTGAACTTAAGGGGACTGAAGCTTTCTTT
CASSELKGTEAFF
>TRBD1|-|TRBJ1-3|TRBV5-1
TGCGCCAGCAGCTTGGCCGGGACAGGGTATGGAAACACCATATATTTT
CASSLAGTGYGNTIYF
>TRBD1|-|TRBJ1-6|TRBV30
TGTGCCTGGAGTGTCGGGACAGGGAATTCACCCCTCCACTTT
CAWSVGTGNSPLHF
>TRBD2|-|TRBJ2-2|TRBV24-1
TGTGCCACCAGTGATTTAGGACTAGCGGAGAACACCGGGGAGCTGTTTTTT
CATSDLGLAENTGELFF
>TRBD2|-|TRBJ2-7|TRBV19
TGTGCCAGTAGTGCGGGAGGCGGACATCACGACGAGCAGTACTTC
CASSAGGGHHDEQYF
>-|-|TRBJ1-2|TRBV12-3/TRBV12-4
TGTGCCAGCAGTTTAGGGGGGAGGAATGGCTACACCTTC
CASSLGGRNGYTF
>-|-|TRBJ2-7|TRBV4-2
TGTGCCAGCAGCCTGGCAGGGCCCTACGAGCAGTACTTC
CASSLAGPYEQYF
>-|-|TRBJ1-2|TRBV25-1
TGTGCCAGCAGTGGTTTTGTTAGTGATGCTAACTATGGCTACACCTTC
CASSGFVSDANYGYTF
>-|-|TRBJ2-1|TRBV5-1
TGCGCCAGCAGCTTGGCCTCGAGGCCTCTCTCCTCGCCTGAGCAGTTCTTC
CASSLASRPLSSPEQFF
>-|-|TRBJ1-1|TRBV12-3/TRBV12-4
TGTGCCAGCAGGGTAGGACAGCTGGAAGCTTTCTTT
CASRVGQLEAFF
>-|-|TRBJ1-1|TRBV7-9
TGTGCCAGCAGCTTATCTAATCTGAACACTGAAGCTTTCTTT
CASSLSNLNTEAFF
>-|-|TRBJ2-3|TRBV7-6
TGTGCCAGCAGCCTTTCCACAGATACGCAGTATTTT
CASSLSTDTQYF
>TRBD2|-|TRBJ2-7|TRBV28
TGTGCCAGCAGCCCCCCCGGGAGGGCCCACGAGCAGTACTTC
CASSPPGRAHEQYF